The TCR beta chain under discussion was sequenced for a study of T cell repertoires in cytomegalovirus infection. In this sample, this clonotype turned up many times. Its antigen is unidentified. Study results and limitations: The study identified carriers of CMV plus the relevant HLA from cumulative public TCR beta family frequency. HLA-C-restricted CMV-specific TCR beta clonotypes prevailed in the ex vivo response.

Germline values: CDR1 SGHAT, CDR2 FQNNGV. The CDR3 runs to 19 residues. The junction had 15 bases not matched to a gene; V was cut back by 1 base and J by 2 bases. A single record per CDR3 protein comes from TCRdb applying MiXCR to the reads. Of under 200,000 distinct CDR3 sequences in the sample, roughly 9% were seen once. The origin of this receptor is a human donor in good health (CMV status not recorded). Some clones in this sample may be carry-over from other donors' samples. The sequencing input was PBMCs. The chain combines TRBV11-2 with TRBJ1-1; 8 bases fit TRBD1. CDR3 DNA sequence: TGTGCCAGCAGCTTAGGTTCCCAGGTCAGGGGGCGAAGTAACACTGAAGCTTTCTTT. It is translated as CASSLGSQVRGRSNTEAFF.